What follows is one T cell receptor (beta chain) and its context. What it binds is not known. Profiling relied on immunoSEQ multiplex PCR, and the TCRdb table lists in-frame clones only, not all of them. The top ten clones hold around 5.4% of a sample with 200,000 to 250,000 clones, around 78% of them seen once. Trimming removed 1 base at V and 2 bases at J, with 6 bases between. The CDR3 spans 13 residues. CDR1 LNHDA and CDR2 SQIVND come from the germline V gene (reference sequence). The data are from a study of cytomegalovirus exposure and HLA in healthy donors. Overall study results and limits: As confirmed in vitro, three CMV-associated chains were specific for CMV antigens. Many donors carried some public TCRs, although rarity characterized most TCR sequences.

This receptor was identified in a woman between 18 and 30 years old in good health and CMV-seronegative. The chain joins TRBV19 to TRBJ2-7; D uncertain. The sequencing input was PBMCs. CDR3 DNA sequence: TGTGCCAGTAGTATAGCGTCCGCCTACGAGCAGTACTTC. Protein product: CASSIASAYEQYF. The full variable domain, rest sourced from reference TRBV19 and TRBJ2-7, is DGGITQSPKYLFRKEGQNVTLSCEQNLNHDAMYWYRQDPGQGLRLIYYSQIVNDFQKGDIAEGYSVSREKKESFPLTVTSAQKNPTAFYLCASSIASAYEQYFGPGTRLTVT.